The 19 T cell receptor beta chains in this list originate from one sample, sequenced in a study of T-cell memory formation after mild COVID-19. TCRdb re-called the 5' RACE reads through MiXCR, storing one row per CDR3 protein. Among roughly 240,000 distinct CDR3 sequences, about 17% were seen once, and the ten largest hold approximately 23%. The sequencing sample was made of PBMCs or a T cell subset sorted from them (not recorded which). These TCRs come from a man younger than 30 who had mild COVID-19 (a few samples of this study predate the infection). Cell type and time point are not known.

This clonotype was found a few times. The V gene is TRBV12-3 or TRBV12-4, the J gene TRBJ2-4; D remains unclear. There are 12 residues in the CDR3. Between the trimmed V and J ends, which lost 2 bases and 12 bases, there was a span of 11 bases. The DNA for the CDR3 is TGTGCCAGCAGTTTAAGGGTCTCCACTCAGTACTTC. It is translated as CASSLRVSTQYF.

This clonotype was counted only a few times. This sequence joins TRBV20-1 and TRBJ2-4; D not resolved. The germline gives CDR1 DFQATT, CDR2 SNEGSKA (reference sequence). This CDR3 has 13 amino acids. The V gene lost 3 bases and the J gene lost 0 bases, with 6 bases spanning the gap. CDR3 amino acids: CSASWSAKNIQYF. In DNA form, the CDR3 reads TGCAGTGCTAGTTGGTCAGCCAAAAACATTCAGTACTTC.

The V and J genes are TRBV7-9 and TRBJ1-2, with D perhaps TRBD1 (6 bases). CDR3 length: 16 residues. V was cut by 5 bases and J by 8 bases, with 24 bases left in between. CDR1 and CDR2 from the germline V gene are SEHNR and FQNEAQ (reference sequence). CDR3 loop: CASSINPLRGVEGYTF. The CDR3 DNA follows: TGTGCCAGCAGCATCAATCCCCTCAGGGGAGTGGAGGGCTACACCTTC.

This clonotype was seen a few times. V gene TRBV27 combines with J gene TRBJ2-3; 8 nucleotides align to TRBD1. Trimming at V came to 6 bases and at J to 3 bases, leaving 8 bases not matched to a gene. Germline CDR1 MNHEY, CDR2 SMNVEV (reference sequence). This CDR3 comprises 15 residues. DNA for the CDR3: TGTGCCAGCAGAACGCCAGGGGGCGGTACAGATACGCAGTATTTT. This sequence encodes CASRTPGGGTDTQYF.

This clonotype has more than one count but fewer than ten. The rearrangement uses TRBV18 and TRBJ2-7; perhaps TRBD2 as D (6 bases). The CDR3 runs to 13 residues. The germline V gene encodes CDR1 KGHSH and CDR2 LQKENI. Between the trimmed V and J ends, which lost 3 bases and 6 bases, there was a span of 12 bases. Here the CDR3 reads CASSPSGPGEQYF. The CDR3 coding sequence is TGTGCCAGCTCACCCAGCGGGCCTGGCGAGCAGTACTTC.

This chain links TRBV7-9 with TRBJ2-7; D perhaps matches TRBD1 (5 bases). V lost 3 bases and J lost 1, with 10 bases in between. Germline V gene sequence: CDR1 SEHNR, CDR2 FQNEAQ (reference sequence). There are 14 residues in the CDR3. The DNA for the CDR3 is TGTGCCAGCAGCTTTACGGCAGGGTCCTACGAGCAGTACTTC. This translates into CASSFTAGSYEQYF.

The chain recombines TRBV12-3 or TRBV12-4 with TRBJ2-7; tentatively, D is TRBD1 (5 bases). The V and J ends lost 6 bases and 2 bases respectively, with 11 bases between them. The CDR3 runs 13 residues. The CDR3 bases are TGTGCCAGCAGCCCAGGGCAGACCTACGAGCAGTACGTC. This gives the protein CASSPGQTYEQYV.

A few counts support this clonotype. J is TRBJ1-1 and V is TRBV6-6; D remains ambiguous. The CDR3 runs to 10 residues. The V end was cut by 7 bases, the J end by 4 bases, with 4 bases between. Germline loops: CDR1 MNHNY, CDR2 SVGAGI (reference sequence). CDR3 nucleotide sequence: TGTGCCAGCAAATCCACTGAAGCTTTCTTT. Translation: CASKSTEAFF.

This sequence joins TRBV7-9 and TRBJ1-4; no definite D call. Germline values: CDR1 SEHNR, CDR2 FQNEAQ (reference sequence). Trimming pared 3 bases from V and 0 bases from J, leaving 5 bases between. This CDR3 has 14 residues. The CDR3 DNA sequence: TGTGCCAGCAGCTTCCAGGCAACTAATGAAAAACTGTTTTTT. Translation: CASSFQATNEKLFF.

The chain links TRBV10-2 to TRBJ1-3, with 8 bases matching TRBD1. Per germline, CDR1 WSHSY and CDR2 SAAADI. V was clipped by 7 bases and J by 3 bases; unmatched bases: 8. The CDR3 sequence is 15 residues long. The CDR3 nucleotides read TGCGCCAGCACCTCCCGGACAGGGAGTGGAAACACCATATATTTT. It translates to CASTSRTGSGNTIYF.

This clonotype has only a few counts. V usage is TRBV20-1 and J usage is TRBJ2-5; 8 positions agree with TRBD1. The CDR3 consists of 15 residues. The trim removed 3 bases at V and 4 bases at J, leaving 10 bases unmatched. The V gene's germline CDR1 is DFQATT and CDR2 SNEGSKA (reference sequence). The CDR3 region is CSARGRTGTGETQYF. The CDR3 nucleotides read TGCAGTGCTAGGGGTCGGACAGGGACGGGAGAGACCCAGTACTTC.

This clonotype appeared a few times. CDR3 protein: CASSSRLAGETQYF. In nucleotides, the CDR3 is TGTGCCAGCAGCTCCCGACTAGCCGGAGAGACCCAGTACTTC. This chain links TRBV7-9 with TRBJ2-5; TRBD2 matches 7 bases. Germline CDR1 SEHNR, CDR2 FQNEAQ (reference sequence). This CDR3 is built from 14 residues. V trimming: 4 bases; J trimming: 4 bases; junction bases outside the gene matches: 6. The full variable domain, its missing parts supplied by reference TRBV7-9 and TRBJ2-5, is DTGVSQNPRHKITKRGQNVTFRCDPISEHNRLYWYRQTLGQGPEFLTYFQNEAQLEKSRLLSDRFSAERPKGSFSTLEIQRTEQGDSAMYLCASSSRLAGETQYFGPGTRLLVL.

J is TRBJ1-3 and V is TRBV12-3 or TRBV12-4; a possible D gene is TRBD1 (5 bases). This CDR3 is 16 amino acids long. Trimming took off 2 bases at V and 0 bases at J, with 11 bases between the two ends. The DNA of the CDR3 is TGTGCCAGCAGTTTAAGAGGGGCCGGCTCTGGAAACACCATATATTTT. It yields the protein CASSLRGAGSGNTIYF.

Only a few counts were recorded for this clonotype. CDR3 nucleotides: TGTGCCAGCAGCCCAGCCGGACGGCAAGAGACCCAGTACTTC. Amino acid sequence: CASSPAGRQETQYF. The chain combines TRBV7-2 with TRBJ2-5, with D hard to call. V shed 5 bases and J shed 2 bases, with 12 bases lying between them. The CDR3 loop spans 14 amino acids. Germline V gene lookup returns CDR1 SGHTA and CDR2 FQGNSA.

This clonotype has more than one count but fewer than ten. This rearrangement joins TRBV18 to TRBJ2-7; tentative D call: TRBD1 (6 bases). The germline CDR1 and CDR2 sequences are KGHSH and LQKENI. Trimming left V 5 bases short and J 2 bases short, with 13 bases between. The CDR3 is 14 residues long. The CDR3 DNA is TGTGCCAGCTCAGAAAAACAGGGCCCCTACGAGCAGTACGTC. This translates into CASSEKQGPYEQYV.

This clonotype was counted a few times. This rearrangement joins TRBV12-3 or TRBV12-4 to TRBJ1-2; D is unclear. This CDR3 contains 12 residues. V was cut by 1 base and J by 9 bases, with 9 bases left in between. CDR3 sequence (DNA): TGTGCCAGCAGTTTAGGTCCGGGTCGCTACACCTTC. It encodes CASSLGPGRYTF.

This chain links TRBV4-2 with TRBJ1-2; no definite D call. Germline values: CDR1 LGHNA, CDR2 YNFKEQ. The V gene lost 1 base and the J gene lost 5 bases, with 8 bases spanning the gap. CDR3 length: 13 amino acids. CDR3 sequence reads: CASSQGYTYGYTF. For the CDR3, the DNA is TGTGCCAGCAGCCAAGGGTACACGTATGGCTACACCTTC.

This clonotype was counted ten times or more. The rearrangement joins TRBV7-8 to TRBJ2-1, with D perhaps matching TRBD1 or TRBD2 (5 bases each). V lost 6 bases to trimming and J lost 5 bases, with 17 bases between them. The germline CDR1 and CDR2 sequences are SGHVS and FQNEAQ. The CDR3 has 15 residues. CDR3 DNA: TGTGCCAGCAGGGAAACCGGGGCTATTGACAATGAGCAGTTCTTC. It is translated as CASRETGAIDNEQFF.

V and J are TRBV5-1 and TRBJ2-1; D is unclear. Germline CDR1 and CDR2: SGHRS and YFSETQ. V lost 4 bases and J lost 0, with 14 bases in between. The CDR3 runs 16 residues. The CDR3 nucleotides are TGCGCCAGCAGCCCAAAGGACCAGAGCTCCTACAATGAGCAGTTCTTC. Amino acid sequence: CASSPKDQSSYNEQFF.